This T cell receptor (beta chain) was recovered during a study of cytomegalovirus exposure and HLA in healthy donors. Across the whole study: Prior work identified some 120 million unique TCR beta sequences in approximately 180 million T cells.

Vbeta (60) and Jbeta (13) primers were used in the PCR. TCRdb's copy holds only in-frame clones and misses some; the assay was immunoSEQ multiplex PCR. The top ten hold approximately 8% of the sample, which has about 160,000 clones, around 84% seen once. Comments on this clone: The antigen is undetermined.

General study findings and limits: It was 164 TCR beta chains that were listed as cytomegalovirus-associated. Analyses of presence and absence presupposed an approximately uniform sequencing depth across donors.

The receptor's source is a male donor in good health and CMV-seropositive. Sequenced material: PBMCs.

DNA for the CDR3: TGCGCCAGCAGCCCCTCGGGTCGGTCCGGGGAGCAGTACTTC. Translating gives CASSPSGRSGEQYF. This chain links TRBV5-1 with TRBJ2-7, with D uncertain. The CDR3 is made up of 14 amino acids. Germline CDR1 SGHRS, CDR2 YFSETQ. Trimming pared 4 bases from V and 7 bases from J, leaving 18 bases between.